The entry that follows covers one TCR beta chain sequence. Its antigen remains undetermined. Base qualities are missing; no much larger clone stands one base away. This sample was taken from a study of blood T cells in healthy people across ages (dated by TCRdb to the mid-2010s). For context, the study as a whole: In model experiments, template switching captured roughly one uniquely barcoded TCR beta cDNA molecule for every two T cells. Two additional independent replicas of 1 million unique cDNA reads from the same blood draw were analyzed for two donors (one aged 18 to 29 and one aged 80 or older). To avoid experimental bias, donors of different ages were randomly spread across the sequencing lanes. The study measured age-related changes in TCR beta repertoire diversity using deep sequencing normalized with unique cDNA molecular identifiers. Four age groups were formed from the donors: young (average 16 years), middle-aged (around 37), aged (more than 55) and long-lived (approximately 78).

The donors were 40 or so Caucasian individuals from Russia, aged 6 to 90 years, who were systemically healthy. About 10 milliliters of peripheral blood were drawn from each donor into EDTA-treated Vacutainer tubes. Ficoll-Paque density-gradient centrifugation was used to isolate PBMCs, with at least 6.5 million per sample. Total RNA, at least 6 micrograms per sample, was extracted from PBMCs with Trizol reagent. Naive CD45RAhigh/CD27high T cell percentages were measured by flow cytometry on a PBMC aliquot from every donor. Library creation used 5' RACE. TCRdb shows the sequencer as Illumina HiSeq 2500. A second PCR of about 6 to 11 cycles was performed with a sample-barcoded 5' primer and a J-beta primer mix. A template-switch 5' adaptor carrying 12 random nucleotides introduced a unique molecular identifier onto each TCR beta cDNA molecule. At least 3 million CDR3-containing paired-end reads were obtained from each sample. First-strand cDNA was synthesized from all RNA with the Mint cDNA synthesis kit, primed by a TRBC-specific oligonucleotide. All cDNA was treated with uracil-DNA glycosylase and then went through a first 18-cycle PCR with the universal primers M1SS and BC2_uni_R. The authors' pipeline ran thus. Normalization of each sample was performed by random selection of 1 million high-quality reads, each carrying a distinct molecular identifier. Reads with shared molecular identifiers were discarded instead of being binned into consensus sequences. MiTCR, set to a Q25 quality threshold and the strictest error-elimination algorithm, was used for CDR3 identification, clonotype clustering and error correction. A nonparametric unseen species model with Euler transformation was used to estimate lower-bound total TCR beta diversity. Using fastp at Q25 and MiXCR, TCRdb reprocessed the public reads and kept productive beta chains. Duplicate CDR3 protein sequences are folded into a single record with the most common DNA and genes. TCRdb's processing, not the authors', yielded these V and J calls. Within this sample are about 1.8 million distinct CDR3 sequences, with 49% of them counted one time only. Of the sample, over 2% falls within the top ten clones.

Overall results and qualifications from the work: Estimates of total diversity based on one million sequenced T cells were regarded as lower bounds and as underestimates. Donor CMV infection status was unknown, potentially confounding age-related changes in expanded clonotypes. The long-lived group showed more naive CD4+ T cells, fewer expanded clones and increased TCR diversity than the aged group, suggesting age selection. There was a strong correlation between observed TCR beta diversity and the percentage of naive T cells measured by flow cytometry. Since profiling was done on bulk unsorted PBMCs, naive and antigen-experienced compartments could not be conclusively compared. As age increased, observed TCR beta diversity per million T cells dropped in a roughly linear way, and a significant reduction was already evident by age 40.

The germline V gene gives CDR1 as MNHNS and CDR2 as SASEGT. The CDR3 numbers 15 residues from cysteine through phenylalanine. The retained sequence is limited to the CDR3, 45 bases, with the frame set at the first base. Clipping removes 4 bases from V and 1 base from J, with 5 as the unmatched junction base count. The chain was built from TRBV6-1 and TRBJ2-7, and 9 bases in between align with TRBD1. The receptor was isolated from a woman aged 40 to 55 in good health. Sequencing was done on a sample of blood. This receptor carries the CDR3 CASSVWTGDSYEQYF. The DNA sequence is as follows: TGTGCCAGCAGTGTCTGGACAGGGGATTCCTACGAGCAGTACTTC.